This record covers a single TCR beta chain. Its antigen is unknown. This sample is part of a study of T cell responses to AZD1222 COVID-19 vaccine. Whole-study findings and limits: Sampling that yielded the repertoires occurred only after the peak T cell response. Once two AZD1222 doses were given, Spike-specific TCR breadth and depth went up. Donors skewed white British and female; clonal diversity was possibly underestimated.

V lost 4 bases and J lost 4; bases outside the gene matches: 4. This CDR3 is built from 15 residues. Germline CDR1 and CDR2: LNHDA and SQIVND (reference sequence). Method: immunoSEQ multiplex PCR; TCRdb's copy keeps in-frame clones and lacks some. The sample lists about 57,000 clones, around 86% occurring once. The V call is TRBV19, the J call TRBJ1-4, with 9 bases matching TRBD1. The source material was peripheral blood, sampled on day 0 of AZD1222 vaccination. The receptor was isolated from an adult in good health. CDR3 nucleotides: TGTGCCAGTAGTACGATGGACAGGGGTAATGAAAAACTGTTTTTT. This encodes CASSTMDRGNEKLFF.